This T cell receptor (beta chain) was retrieved from a study of T cells after somatic rescue of genetic block. Measured with immunoSEQ multiplex PCR; TCRdb has only the in-frame clones, and not every one. Of 110,000 or so clones in the sample, 75% to 95% are singletons; the top ten hold roughly 1.4%. This CDR3 spans 13 amino acids. V lost 1 base, J lost 4 bases, and 8 bases lay in between. Germline CDR1 and CDR2: LNHDA and SQIVND (reference sequence). The sequenced material came from peripheral blood mononuclear cells (PBMCs). V usage is TRBV19 and J usage is TRBJ2-7; D is uncertain. This clonotype was sampled from a woman between 18 and 29 years old. Here the CDR3 DNA reads TGTGCCAGTAGTATAGGGAGCAGTTACGAGCAGTACTTC. It specifies CASSIGSSYEQYF.